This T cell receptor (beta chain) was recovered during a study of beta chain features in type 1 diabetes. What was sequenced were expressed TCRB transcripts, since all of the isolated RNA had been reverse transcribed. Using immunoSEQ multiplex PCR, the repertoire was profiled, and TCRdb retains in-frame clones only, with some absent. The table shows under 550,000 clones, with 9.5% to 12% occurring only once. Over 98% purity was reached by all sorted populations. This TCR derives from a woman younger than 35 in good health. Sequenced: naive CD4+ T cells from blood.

In DNA, the CDR3 is TGTGCCTGGAGTGACTACCGGGGCTTCAATCAGCCCCAGCATTTT. This sequence encodes CAWSDYRGFNQPQHF. The rearrangement links TRBV30 to TRBJ1-5; perhaps TRBD1 as D (5 bases). The CDR3 runs 15 residues. Germline loops: CDR1 GTSNPN, CDR2 SVGIG (reference sequence). The V end lost 1 base, the J end lost 3 bases, and 13 bases lay between the germline ends.